The clone carrying this TCR beta chain has only a few counts. What it binds is unknown. The CDR3 totals 15 residues. Per germline, CDR1 WSHSY and CDR2 SAAADI. V shed 7 bases, J shed 5 bases, and the junction held 11 bases outside the gene matches. This sample is part of a study of CD8 T cells in ankylosing spondylitis. Whole-study findings and limits: A TCR beta motif of eight or nine highly homologous variants seemed to mark ankylosing spondylitis blood. Disease-linked clones were reportedly significantly enriched in matched ankylosing spondylitis synovial fluid.

MiXCR, run by TCRdb on the 5' RACE reads, gives a single entry per CDR3 protein. The sample lists under 250,000 distinct CDR3 sequences, around 11% occurring once. Sequencing was performed on blood, either unsorted or a sorted T cell fraction (not recorded which). The chain employs TRBV10-2 and TRBJ2-7; 10 nucleotides agree with TRBD2. This sequence originates from a male donor with ankylosing spondylitis or in good health (not recorded which). CDR3 coding DNA: TGCGCCAGCAAAAAACCGGGACTAGCGCCTCACGAGCAGTACTTC. As protein: CASKKPGLAPHEQYF.